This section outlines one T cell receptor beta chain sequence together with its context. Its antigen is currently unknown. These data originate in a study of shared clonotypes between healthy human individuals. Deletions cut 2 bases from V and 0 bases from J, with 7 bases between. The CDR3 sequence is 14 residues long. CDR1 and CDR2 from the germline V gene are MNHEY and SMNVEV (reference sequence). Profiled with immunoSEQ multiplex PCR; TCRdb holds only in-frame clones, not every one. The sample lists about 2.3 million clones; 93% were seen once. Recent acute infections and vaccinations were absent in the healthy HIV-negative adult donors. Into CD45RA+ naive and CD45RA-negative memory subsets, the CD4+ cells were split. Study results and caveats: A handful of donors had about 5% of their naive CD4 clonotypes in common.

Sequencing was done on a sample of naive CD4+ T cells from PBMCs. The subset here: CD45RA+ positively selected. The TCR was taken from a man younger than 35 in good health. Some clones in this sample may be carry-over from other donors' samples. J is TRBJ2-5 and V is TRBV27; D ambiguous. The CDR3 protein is CASSLVLYQETQYF. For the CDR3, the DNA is TGTGCCAGCAGTTTAGTCCTGTACCAAGAGACCCAGTACTTC.